This is a list of T cell receptor beta chains from one sample in a study of blood T cell repertoires in COVID-19. The assay was immunoSEQ multiplex PCR, and TCRdb's table has in-frame clones only and misses some. The top ten hold 8% to 10% of the sample, which has around 160,000 clones, approximately 86% seen once. The sample was peripheral blood. The receptors shown here come from a man in his sixties with acute or convalescent COVID-19. CDR3s include the opening cysteine and the closing phenylalanine or tryptophan. D genes are given only for firm matches. A clone size is listed for some rows: how often the clone was seen (once, few, many), or a class if it is expanded.

d_call	clone_size	v_call	j_call	cdr3_aa	cdr3_nt
TRBD2	NA	TRBV19	TRBJ2-1	CASSDQRGVPQFF	TGTGCCAGTAGTGACCAGCGGGGGGTTCCCCAGTTCTTC
NA	NA	TRBV10-3	TRBJ2-1	CAISDLEDEQFF	TGTGCCATCAGTGACTTGGAGGATGAGCAGTTCTTC
NA	NA	TRBV3-1/TRBV3-2	TRBJ1-1	CASSRSGGGTEAFF	TGTGCCAGCAGCCGTAGTGGGGGAGGGACTGAAGCTTTCTTT
NA	NA	TRBV5-1	TRBJ1-6	CASSTGAPGSPLHF	TGCGCCAGCAGCACCGGCGCGCCAGGGTCACCCCTCCACTTT
NA	once	TRBV2	TRBJ2-7	CASRGSLGTYEQYF	TGTGCCAGCAGAGGATCCCTCGGGACCTACGAGCAGTACTTC
TRBD1	NA	TRBV19	TRBJ1-2	CASSRDRWVYGYTF	TGTGCCAGTAGCCGGGACAGATGGGTCTATGGCTACACCTTC
NA	NA	TRBV27	TRBJ1-1	CASSPRAGKGEAFF	TGTGCCAGCAGTCCTAGGGCAGGGAAGGGGGAAGCTTTCTTT
NA	once	TRBV28	TRBJ2-7	CASSLKGKEQYF	TGTGCCAGCAGTTTGAAGGGGAAAGAGCAGTACTTC
NA	NA	TRBV24-1	TRBJ1-2	CATSDPKTDPFGYTF	TGTGCCACCAGTGATCCCAAGACAGACCCCTTTGGCTACACCTTC
NA	NA	TRBV24-1	TRBJ1-2	CATGGGDGYTF	TGTGCCACCGGAGGCGGTGACGGCTACACCTTC
TRBD1	NA	TRBV5-1	TRBJ1-6	CASSQPDRVTNSPLHF	TGCGCCAGCAGCCAACCGGACAGGGTGACGAATTCACCCCTCCACTTT
NA	NA	TRBV9	TRBJ2-2	CASKSGTSRNTGELFF	TGTGCCAGCAAGTCCGGGACATCGAGAAACACCGGGGAGCTGTTTTTT
NA	NA	TRBV28	TRBJ1-5	CASGFQRRQPQHF	TGTGCCAGCGGATTTCAGAGGAGACAGCCCCAGCATTTT
NA	NA	TRBV2	TRBJ2-7	CASTNGPYEQYF	TGTGCCAGCACTAATGGGCCCTACGAGCAGTACTTC